This TCR beta chain appears in the sequencing data of a study of T-cell reconstitution after alpha-beta-depleted transplantation in children. The TCRbeta library incorporated unique molecular identifiers. MiXCR, run by TCRdb on the PCR reads, gives a single entry per CDR3 protein. The sample has approximately 590,000 distinct CDR3 sequences, 8% to 11% seen once. The CDR3 runs to 15 residues. CDR1 and CDR2 from the germline V gene are DFQATT and SNEGSKA (reference sequence). J was trimmed by 6 bases and V by 1 base; bases with no gene match: 9. The sample in question was PBMCs from the stem cell graft donor, obtained from the stem cell graft. The receptor's source is a human donor who donated a stem cell graft to a child with acute myeloid leukemia. V and J are TRBV20-1 and TRBJ2-1; 7 bases map to TRBD1. CDR3: CSARVAGTVVNEQFF. In nucleotides, the CDR3 is TGCAGTGCTAGAGTCGCCGGGACAGTCGTCAATGAGCAGTTCTTC.